The 10 T cell receptor beta chains reported below all come from one sample, sequenced in a study of blood T cell repertoires in COVID-19. TCRdb's table, derived via immunoSEQ multiplex PCR, lists solely in-frame clones and lacks some. This table holds under 200,000 clones, 83% found once. Material for sequencing was peripheral blood. These TCRs come from a human donor in a cohort sampled during active COVID-19.

The V gene is TRBV4-3, the J gene TRBJ1-2; TRBD1 aligns across 7 bases. The CDR3 runs 12 residues. The junction had 0 bases not matched to a gene; V was cut back by 8 bases and J by 0 bases. Germline CDR1 reads LGHNA; CDR2 reads YSLEER. Here the CDR3 reads CASGTANYGYTF. Here the CDR3 DNA reads TGCGCCAGCGGGACAGCTAACTATGGCTACACCTTC.

The rearrangement joins TRBV7-9 to TRBJ1-1; a possible D gene is TRBD1 (5 bases). CDR3 length: 16 residues. Trimming shortened V by 4 bases and J by 0 bases, and 15 bases separated the two germline ends. Germline CDR1 reads SEHNR; CDR2 reads FQNEAQ (reference sequence). This chain's CDR3 is CASSSPATDLNTEAFF. The CDR3 DNA reads as TGTGCCAGCAGCTCCCCCGCGACAGATTTGAACACTGAAGCTTTCTTT.

The V and J genes are TRBV9 and TRBJ1-1; a weak D match, TRBD1 (6 bases). Trimming removed 3 bases from V and 1 base from J, with 13 bases in between. CDR3 length: 15 residues. Germline values: CDR1 SGDLS, CDR2 YYNGEE. The CDR3 nucleotides read TGTGCCAGCAGCGGTTCCGGGACACCGAACACTGAAGCTTTCTTT. Its protein is CASSGSGTPNTEAFF.

The chain uses TRBV20-1 and TRBJ1-1; D remains ambiguous. V lost 0 bases and J lost 8, with 7 bases in between. The CDR3 is made up of 11 amino acids. CDR1 and CDR2 from the germline V gene are DFQATT and SNEGSKA (reference sequence). This CDR3 reads CSARDRREAFF. CDR3 nucleotide sequence: TGCAGTGCTAGAGATCGCAGGGAAGCTTTCTTT.

Points on this clone: One junction end does not reproduce the germline sequence, and a read error may be involved. V and J are TRBV27 and TRBJ1-1, with 10 bases aligning to TRBD1. The germline V gene has CDR1 MNHEY and CDR2 SMNVEV (reference sequence). There are 17 residues in the CDR3. The CDR3 DNA reads as TGTGCCAGCAGCTTATACCCCGACAGGGGGCTGGGGACTGAAGCTTTCTTT. It is translated as CASSLYPDRGLGTEAFF.

The sample holds one count of this clone. V and J are TRBV5-6 and TRBJ1-2; D might be TRBD1 (6 bases). Trimming removed 4 bases from V and 3 bases from J, with 16 bases in between. Germline V gene lookup returns CDR1 SGHDT and CDR2 YYEEEE. CDR3 length equals 15 residues. CDR3 bases: TGTGCCAGCAGCCCCCCGAACAGGGTGGACTATGGCTACACCTTC. Translated: CASSPPNRVDYGYTF.

The DNA for the CDR3 is TGCGCCACCTCAGGATCCTCCAACACTGAAGCTTTCTTT. Its protein is CATSGSSNTEAFF. The J gene is TRBJ1-1, the V gene TRBV10-2; no firm D call. The CDR3 is 13 amino acids. The germline V gene has CDR1 WSHSY and CDR2 SAAADI. V lost 10 bases and J lost 2, with 14 bases in between.

This chain uses TRBV7-2 with TRBJ1-3; 7 positions match TRBD1. Looked up from germline, CDR1 is SGHTA and CDR2 is FQGNSA. The CDR3 sequence is 14 residues long. The V and J ends lost 5 bases and 4 bases, in that order; junction bases with no gene match: 5. The CDR3 region is CASSPQTGGNTIYF. The CDR3 DNA follows: TGTGCCAGCAGCCCGCAGACAGGGGGAAACACCATATATTTT.

CDR3 sequence reads: CASSQGEFSYEQYF. The CDR3 DNA sequence: TGCGCCAGCAGCCAAGGGGAGTTCTCCTACGAGCAGTACTTC. The gene calls are TRBV4-3 and TRBJ2-7; possible D gene TRBD2, 5 bases. Germline V gene sequence: CDR1 LGHNA, CDR2 YSLEER. Trimming stripped 1 base from V and 0 bases from J, with 7 bases between. The CDR3 has 14 amino acids.

The V gene is TRBV27, the J gene TRBJ2-3, with D perhaps TRBD1 (5 bases). V lost 7 bases and J lost 3, with 11 bases in between. The CDR3 is 13 amino acids. Germline CDR1 and CDR2: MNHEY and SMNVEV (reference sequence). The CDR3 DNA reads as TGTGCCAGCACCATTTCAGGGACAGATACGCAGTATTTT. It codes for CASTISGTDTQYF.